This T cell receptor (beta chain) emerged from a study of radiotherapy plus CTLA-4 blockade in lung cancer. Whole-study context: Of all patients, approximately 17% responded objectively and about 34% showed disease control. Study-level results: The best prediction of response reportedly came from early blood T cell clone dynamics, with interferon-beta. In blood, TCR clones derived from the tumor expanded after radiotherapy plus ipilimumab.

Sequenced by immunoSEQ multiplex PCR; TCRdb stores in-frame clones only, minus some. Of around 80,000 clones in the sample, around 80% are singletons; the top ten hold about 0.79%. On this clone: Its antigen is unknown.

The CDR3 covers 14 residues. CDR1 and CDR2 from the germline V gene are SNHLY and FYNNEI. Trimming removed 0 bases from V and 1 base from J, with 6 bases in between. Those with chemo-refractory metastatic non-small-cell lung cancer were treated with focal radiation combined with CTLA-4 blockade using ipilimumab. The source material was peripheral blood, sampled from a patient treated with radiotherapy plus ipilimumab. The V gene is TRBV2, the J gene TRBJ2-5; D is ambiguous. This TCR came from a human donor with non-small cell lung cancer who had stable disease on radiotherapy plus ipilimumab. The CDR3 DNA is TGTGCCAGCAGTGAAGCGCAGGCCCAAGAGACCCAGTACTTC. This sequence encodes CASSEAQAQETQYF.